This T cell receptor (beta chain) was sequenced in a study of T cell responses to AZD1222 COVID-19 vaccine (dated by TCRdb to about 2021). For the study in its entirety: TCR sequencing was performed for fewer than 250 trial participants, of whom around 210 were given two doses of AZD1222 and 26 were given two doses of MenACWY control vaccine. Trial participants were enrolled by age into subgroups of 18-55, 56-69 and 70-plus years, and about 150, 27 and 61 TCR-sequenced participants, respectively, were included in these subgroups.

Concerning this clone: The specificity of this receptor is unknown. Base qualities are not at hand, and no much larger clone is one base apart.

From the cysteine through the phenylalanine, the CDR3 covers 12 amino acids. Only the CDR3 part of the read is kept: 36 bases, read in frame from the first base. Reading the germline V gene gives CDR1 SNHLY and CDR2 FYNNEI. The V end loses 2 bases and the J end loses 1 base, and a stretch of 3 bases separates them. General findings and caveats noted by the study authors: Reportedly, almost half of the unique spike-specific TCRs recognized epitopes lying outside the regions that are mutated in the B.1.351 and B.1.1.7 variants. Because no samples from the day 14 peak response were available, repertoires could be characterized only after the peak T cell response. The vaccine-associated CD4 TCRs covered the entire spike protein, and the dominant responses fell in regions 160-218 and 743-854. Only five to seven AZD1222 recipients were SARS-CoV-2 seropositive at baseline, limiting conclusions about previously exposed vaccinees. Most participants were white British and females outnumbered males, and the authors suggested that clonal diversity may have been underestimated. After two AZD1222 doses, spike-specific TCR breadth and depth were significantly higher than at day 0 and than in MenACWY recipients. In the small 56-69-year group, the increase in depth fell short of significance, most likely because of low power.

The time point tag for this specimen amounts to: about 28 days (+/-7) after the second vaccine dose. Because spike-specific TCR depth and breadth did not differ between the two schedules, AZD1222 recipients who got a second dose at roughly 4 weeks were pooled with those who got a second dose at roughly 12 weeks. Vaccinee samples were obtained from the UK trials COV001 and COV002, which included a single-blind randomized controlled phase 2/3 trial of AZD1222 (ChAdOx1 nCoV-19) in healthy adults. Trial participant PBMC samples were collected at day 0 and day 28 after the second dose for TCRbeta chain sequencing. The CDR3 regions of human TCRbeta chains were analyzed by immunosequencing. As for the authors' bioinformatics: Repertoire TCRs were checked for matches against a reference library of SARS-CoV-2-specific TCRs that had been generated using the MIRA antigen-specificity platform. Breadth was defined as the fraction of unique TCRs that were SARS-CoV-2-associated, and depth was defined as the fraction of total T cells that were SARS-CoV-2-associated. Using the MIRA data, each spike-specific TCR was assigned both to the spike region to which the TCR was reactive and to a CD4 or CD8 class. Log10-transformed breadth and depth values were compared by one-way ANOVA with Sidak's multiple comparisons tests. TCRdb provides this immuneACCESS table in a form limited to in-frame rearrangements. Some clones are lacking; in checked studies, under half of them reflect an unresolved V gene, and why the rest are absent is not known. For V, J and clone size, that table is used; D and trimming come from the DNA. This sample comprises approximately 130,000 clones, roughly 87% of them detected only once. 4.5% to 7% of the sample belongs to the ten largest clones.

The chain is made from TRBV2 and TRBJ2-7; the D gene is not confidently resolved. The sample consisted of peripheral blood, taken 28 days after the second AZD1222 dose. This clonotype was sampled from an adult who received the AZD1222 COVID-19 vaccine. Read as DNA, the sequence is TGTGCCAGCAGTGAATATTCCTACGAGCAGTACTTC. It translates to CASSEYSYEQYF.